These 16 T cell receptor beta chains originate from one sample sequenced in a study of CXCR3-negative and CXCR3-positive naive CD8 T cells. These receptors have no known antigen. Study-level points and caveats: The study found more hydrophobic TRB CDR3s in CXCR3-positive naive cells than in CXCR3-negative naive cells.

5' RACE that incorporated UMI labels was used to prepare the TRB cDNA libraries. TCRdb reanalyzed the 5' RACE reads, giving one entry per CDR3 protein sequence and no DNA. The listing contains around 150,000 distinct CDR3 sequences. The sequenced material came from naive CXCR3+ CD8+ T cells from blood. Sample subset: CD45RO-CCR7+CD27+CD95- naive CD8+ T cells expressing CXCR3 (TNR3+). These receptors all stem from a human donor in good health. Some clones in this sample may be carry-over from other donors' samples.

This chain uses TRBV29-1 with TRBJ2-7. This CDR3 has 12 residues. Germline V CDR1 and CDR2: SQVTM, ANQGSEA. The chain's CDR3 is CSVEDRKSEQYF.

The rearrangement uses TRBV29-1 and TRBJ2-7; TCRdb gives TRBD2 as the D gene, but with no DNA this cannot be confirmed. The CDR3 is 15 amino acids. Germline values: CDR1 SQVTM, CDR2 ANQGSEA. This CDR3 reads CSVYGLAGAGYEQYF.

The chain employs TRBV11-3 and TRBJ2-2; TCRdb indicates TRBD1, and absent DNA this call remains unverified. The CDR3 sequence is 18 residues long. Looked up from germline, CDR1 is SGHNT and CDR2 is YENEEA. The CDR3 region is CGSSSHPMTGVDTGELFF.

The J gene is TRBJ1-3, the V gene TRBV13. This CDR3 spans 15 amino acids. Germline V gene data show CDR1 as PRHDT and CDR2 as FYEKMQ (reference sequence). CDR3 loop: CASSLRGISGNTIYF.

V is TRBV29-1 and J is TRBJ2-1; as DNA is missing, the TRBD2 call by TCRdb cannot be tested. The CDR3 is 15 amino acids. CDR1 SQVTM and CDR2 ANQGSEA come from the germline V gene. The CDR3 protein is CSVEGGGYPYNEQFF.

V and J are TRBV29-1 and TRBJ2-7; with no DNA, the TCRdb D assignment of TRBD2 cannot be verified. The CDR3 is 12 residues long. Germline-derived CDR1 and CDR2 are SQVTM and ANQGSEA. CDR3 residues: CSGLLQAGEQYF.

This chain joins TRBV6-5 and TRBJ2-7; TCRdb names TRBD1, which stays unverified in the absence of DNA. Germline V gene sequence: CDR1 MNHEY, CDR2 SVGAGI. The CDR3 contains 15 residues. The CDR3 spells CASSYSGQAPLEQYF.

This chain joins TRBV9 and TRBJ2-1; TCRdb designates TRBD2, a call that cannot be tested without DNA. Germline lookup yields CDR1 SGDLS and CDR2 YYNGEE. The CDR3 totals 17 residues. CDR3: CASSVWDRSGSFNEQFF.

The chain recombines TRBV5-1 with TRBJ2-3. The germline gives CDR1 SGHRS, CDR2 YFSETQ. There are 11 residues in the CDR3. The CDR3 loop reads CASNLSDTQYF.

V is TRBV29-1 and J is TRBJ1-2; TCRdb's D gene call, TRBD1, goes unchecked for lack of DNA. The V gene's germline CDR1 is SQVTM and CDR2 ANQGSEA. This CDR3 has 13 residues. The CDR3 spells CSVEGASAYGYTF. The full variable domain, with the rest looked up from reference TRBV29-1 and TRBJ1-2, is SAVISQKPSRDICQRGTSLTIQCQVDSQVTMMFWYRQQPGQSLTLIATANQGSEATYESGFVIDKFPISRPNLTFSTLTVSNMSPEDSSIYLCSVEGASAYGYTFGSGTRLTVV.

The genes are TRBV28 and TRBJ2-2; the TCRdb D gene call, TRBD1, has no DNA to confirm it. The CDR3 totals 14 residues. Per germline, CDR1 MDHEN and CDR2 SYDVKM. This chain's CDR3 is CASSDRQITGELFF. Combining the CDR3 with reference TRBV28 and TRBJ2-2 gives the whole variable domain DVKVTQSSRYLVKRTGEKVFLECVQDMDHENMFWYRQDPGLGLRLIYFSYDVKMKEKGDIPEGYSVSREKKERFSLILESASTNQTSMYLCASSDRQITGELFFGEGSRLTVL.

CDR3 region: CASSQDGLAPYEQYF. The chain links TRBV4-1 to TRBJ2-7; TCRdb's D call, TRBD2, is unchecked because there is no DNA. This CDR3 comprises 15 residues. Germline CDR1 MGHRA, CDR2 YSYEKL.

This rearrangement joins TRBV7-2 to TRBJ2-1. Germline CDR1 and CDR2: SGHTA and FQGNSA. The CDR3 covers 12 residues. The CDR3 protein is CASSLVYNEQFF.

The rearrangement joins TRBV28 to TRBJ2-3; TCRdb's assignment of TRBD2 cannot be checked, as there is no DNA. The CDR3 spans 16 residues. Germline loops: CDR1 MDHEN, CDR2 SYDVKM. The CDR3 loop is CASSFGAGGPADTQYF.

The genes are TRBV6-6 and TRBJ1-4. CDR1 is MNHNY and CDR2 is SVGAGI in the germline V gene (reference sequence). This CDR3 is 15 amino acids long. CDR3 region: CASSSRVGGDEKLFF.

This chain uses TRBV30 with TRBJ2-2. The CDR3 is made up of 18 amino acids. The germline CDR1 and CDR2 sequences are GTSNPN and SVGIG (reference sequence). The CDR3 loop is CAWSVVGRSIANTGELFF.